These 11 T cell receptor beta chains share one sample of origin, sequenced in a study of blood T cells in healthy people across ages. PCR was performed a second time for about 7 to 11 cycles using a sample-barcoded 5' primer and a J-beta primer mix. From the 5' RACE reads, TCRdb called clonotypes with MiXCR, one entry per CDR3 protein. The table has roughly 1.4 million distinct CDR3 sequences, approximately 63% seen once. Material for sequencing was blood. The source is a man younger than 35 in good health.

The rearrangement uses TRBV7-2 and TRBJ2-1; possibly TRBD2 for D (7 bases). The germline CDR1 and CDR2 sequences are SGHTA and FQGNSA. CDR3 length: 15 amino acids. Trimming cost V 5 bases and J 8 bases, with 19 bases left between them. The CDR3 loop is CASSLLAQKGDEQFF. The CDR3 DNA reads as TGTGCCAGCAGCCTACTAGCGCAAAAGGGGGATGAGCAGTTCTTC.

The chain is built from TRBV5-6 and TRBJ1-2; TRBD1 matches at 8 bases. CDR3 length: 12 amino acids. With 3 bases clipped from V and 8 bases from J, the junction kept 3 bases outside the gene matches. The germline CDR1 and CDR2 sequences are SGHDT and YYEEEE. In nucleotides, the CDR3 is TGTGCCAGCAGCTCACAGGGGGAGGGCTACACCTTC. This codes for CASSSQGEGYTF.

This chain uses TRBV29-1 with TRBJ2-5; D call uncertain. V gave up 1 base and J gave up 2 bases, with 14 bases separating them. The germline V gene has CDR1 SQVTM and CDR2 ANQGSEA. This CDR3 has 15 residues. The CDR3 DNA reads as TGCAGCGTTGAAGGTTTCGGTCAGATACAAGAGACCCAGTACTTC. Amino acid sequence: CSVEGFGQIQETQYF.

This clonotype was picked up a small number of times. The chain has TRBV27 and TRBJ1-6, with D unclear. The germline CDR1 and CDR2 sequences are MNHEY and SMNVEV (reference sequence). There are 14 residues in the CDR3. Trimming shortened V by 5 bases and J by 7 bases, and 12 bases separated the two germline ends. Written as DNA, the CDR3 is TGTGCCAGCAGTCCCTTTTCGGGAAATTCACCCCTCCACTTT. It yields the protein CASSPFSGNSPLHF.

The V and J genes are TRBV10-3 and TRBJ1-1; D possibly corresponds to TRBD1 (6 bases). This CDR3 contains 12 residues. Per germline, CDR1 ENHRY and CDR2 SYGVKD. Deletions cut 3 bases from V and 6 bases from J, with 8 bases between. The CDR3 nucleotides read TGTGCCATCAGTGAACAGGGATCTGAAGCTTTCTTT. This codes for CAISEQGSEAFF.

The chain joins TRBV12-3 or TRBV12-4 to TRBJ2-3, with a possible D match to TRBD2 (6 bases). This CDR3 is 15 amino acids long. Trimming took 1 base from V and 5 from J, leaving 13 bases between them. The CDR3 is CASSLGLVGGDTQYF. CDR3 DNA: TGTGCCAGCAGTTTAGGACTAGTTGGTGGAGATACGCAGTATTTT.

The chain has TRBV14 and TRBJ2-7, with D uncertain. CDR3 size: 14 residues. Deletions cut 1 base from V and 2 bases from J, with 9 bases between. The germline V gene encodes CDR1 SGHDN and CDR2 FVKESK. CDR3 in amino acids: CASSQVTTTYEQYF. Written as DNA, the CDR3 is TGTGCCAGCAGCCAAGTTACGACGACCTACGAGCAGTACTTC.

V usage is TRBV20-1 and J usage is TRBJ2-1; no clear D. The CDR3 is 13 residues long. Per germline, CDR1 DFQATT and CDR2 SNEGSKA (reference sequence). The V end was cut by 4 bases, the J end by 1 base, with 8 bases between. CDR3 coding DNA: TGCAGTGCTATATTTCCTTCCTACAATGAGCAGTTCTTC. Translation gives CSAIFPSYNEQFF.

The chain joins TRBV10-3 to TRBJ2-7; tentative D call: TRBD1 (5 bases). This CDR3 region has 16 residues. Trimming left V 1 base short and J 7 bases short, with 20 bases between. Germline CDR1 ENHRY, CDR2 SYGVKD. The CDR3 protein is CAISEYQGSSYNEQYF. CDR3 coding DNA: TGTGCCATCAGTGAGTATCAGGGAAGCTCCTACAATGAGCAGTACTTC.

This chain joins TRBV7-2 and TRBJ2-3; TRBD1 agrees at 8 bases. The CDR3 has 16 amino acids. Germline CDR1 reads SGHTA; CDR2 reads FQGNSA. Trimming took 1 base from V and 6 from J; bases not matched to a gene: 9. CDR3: CASSLDDRGLMDTQYF. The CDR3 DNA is TGTGCCAGCAGCTTAGACGACAGGGGCCTTATGGATACGCAGTATTTT.

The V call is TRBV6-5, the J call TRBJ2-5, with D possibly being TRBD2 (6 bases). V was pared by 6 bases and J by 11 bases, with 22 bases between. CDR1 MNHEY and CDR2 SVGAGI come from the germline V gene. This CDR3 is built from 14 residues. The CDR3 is CASRKRASYNEQYF. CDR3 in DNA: TGTGCCAGCAGAAAGCGGGCCTCCTACAATGAGCAGTACTTC.